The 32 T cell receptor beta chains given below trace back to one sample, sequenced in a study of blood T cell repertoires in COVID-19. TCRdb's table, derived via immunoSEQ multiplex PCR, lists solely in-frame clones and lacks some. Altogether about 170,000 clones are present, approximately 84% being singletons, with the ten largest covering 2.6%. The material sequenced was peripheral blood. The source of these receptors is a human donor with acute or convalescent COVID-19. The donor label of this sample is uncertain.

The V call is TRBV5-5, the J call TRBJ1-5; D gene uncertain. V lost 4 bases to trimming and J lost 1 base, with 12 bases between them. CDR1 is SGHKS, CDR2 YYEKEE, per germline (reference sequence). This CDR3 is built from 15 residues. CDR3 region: CASSDGVSSNQPQHF. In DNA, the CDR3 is TGTGCCAGCAGCGACGGGGTTTCGAGCAATCAGCCCCAGCATTTT.

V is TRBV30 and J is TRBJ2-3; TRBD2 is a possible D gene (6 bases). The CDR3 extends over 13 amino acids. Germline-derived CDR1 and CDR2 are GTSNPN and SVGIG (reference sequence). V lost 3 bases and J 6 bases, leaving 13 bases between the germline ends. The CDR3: CAWRIAAGDTQYF. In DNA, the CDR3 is TGTGCCTGGAGGATAGCGGCGGGGGATACGCAGTATTTT.

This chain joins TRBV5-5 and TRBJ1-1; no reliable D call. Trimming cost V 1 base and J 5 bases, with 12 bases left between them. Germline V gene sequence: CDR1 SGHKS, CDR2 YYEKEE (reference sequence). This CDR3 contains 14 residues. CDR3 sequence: CASSLWLGRTEAFF. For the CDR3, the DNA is TGTGCCAGCAGCTTGTGGCTGGGGAGGACTGAAGCTTTCTTT. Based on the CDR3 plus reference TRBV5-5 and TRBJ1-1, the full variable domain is DAGVTQSPTHLIKTRGQQVTLRCSPISGHKSVSWYQQVLGQGPQFIFQYYEKEERGRGNFPDRFSARQFPNYSSELNVNALLLGDSALYLCASSLWLGRTEAFFGQGTRLTVV.

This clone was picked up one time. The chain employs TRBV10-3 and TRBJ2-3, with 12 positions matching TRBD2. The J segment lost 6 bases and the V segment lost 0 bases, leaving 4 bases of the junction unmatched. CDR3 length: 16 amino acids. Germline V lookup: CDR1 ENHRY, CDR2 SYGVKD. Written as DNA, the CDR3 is TGTGCCATCAGTGAGTCGACAGGGACTAGCGGGGATACGCAGTATTTT. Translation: CAISESTGTSGDTQYF.

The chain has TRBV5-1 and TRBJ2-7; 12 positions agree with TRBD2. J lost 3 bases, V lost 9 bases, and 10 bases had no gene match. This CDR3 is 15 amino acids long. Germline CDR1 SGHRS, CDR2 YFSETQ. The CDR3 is CATRLAGAKSYEQYF. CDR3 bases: TGCGCCACAAGACTAGCGGGAGCAAAGAGCTACGAGCAGTACTTC. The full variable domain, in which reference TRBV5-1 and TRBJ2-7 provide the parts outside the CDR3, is KAGVTQTPRYLIKTRGQQVTLSCSPISGHRSVSWYQQTPGQGLQFLFEYFSETQRNKGNFPGRFSGRQFSNSRSEMNVSTLELGDSALYLCATRLAGAKSYEQYFGPGTRLTVT.

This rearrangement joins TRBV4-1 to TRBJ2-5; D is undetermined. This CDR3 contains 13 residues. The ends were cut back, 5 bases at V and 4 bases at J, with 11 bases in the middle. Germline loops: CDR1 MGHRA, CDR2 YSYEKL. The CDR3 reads CASSTFAPETQYF. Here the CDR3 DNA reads TGCGCCAGCAGCACTTTCGCCCCAGAGACCCAGTACTTC.

The CDR3 sequence is CASSPPKGRVQYF. In nucleotides, the CDR3 is TGTGCCAGCTCACCACCGAAAGGGAGGGTCCAGTACTTC. The chain recombines TRBV18 with TRBJ2-5; TRBD2 matches at 7 bases. Per germline, CDR1 KGHSH and CDR2 LQKENI. The CDR3 has 13 residues. With 0 bases clipped from V and 10 bases from J, the junction kept 5 bases outside the gene matches.

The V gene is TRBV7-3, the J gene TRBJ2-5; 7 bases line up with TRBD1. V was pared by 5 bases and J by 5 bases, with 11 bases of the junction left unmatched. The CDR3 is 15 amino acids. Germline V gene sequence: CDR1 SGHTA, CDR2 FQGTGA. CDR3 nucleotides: TGTGCCAGCAGCCGCATACGACAGGGAACGGAGACCCAGTACTTC. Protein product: CASSRIRQGTETQYF.

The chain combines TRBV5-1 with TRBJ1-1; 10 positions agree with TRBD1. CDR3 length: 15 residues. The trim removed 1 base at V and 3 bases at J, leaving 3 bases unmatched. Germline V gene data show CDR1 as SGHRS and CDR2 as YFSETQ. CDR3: CASSLLGTGDTEAFF. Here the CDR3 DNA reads TGCGCCAGCAGCTTGTTAGGGACAGGGGACACTGAAGCTTTCTTT.

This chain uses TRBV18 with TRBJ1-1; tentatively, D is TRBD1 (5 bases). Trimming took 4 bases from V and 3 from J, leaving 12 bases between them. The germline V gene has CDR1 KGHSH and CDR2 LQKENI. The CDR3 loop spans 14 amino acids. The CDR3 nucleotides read TGTGCCAGCTCACAGCAGGGTTGGGACACTGAAGCTTTCTTT. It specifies CASSQQGWDTEAFF.

The CDR3 is CASSLPDRGQSYEQYF. Written as DNA, the CDR3 is TGTGCCAGCAGCTTGCCGGACAGGGGACAATCCTACGAGCAGTACTTC. V and J are TRBV5-6 and TRBJ2-7, with TRBD1 matching over 9 bases. The length of the CDR3 is 16 residues. Germline V gives CDR1 SGHDT, CDR2 YYEEEE. V was clipped by 1 base and J by 1 base; unmatched bases: 6.

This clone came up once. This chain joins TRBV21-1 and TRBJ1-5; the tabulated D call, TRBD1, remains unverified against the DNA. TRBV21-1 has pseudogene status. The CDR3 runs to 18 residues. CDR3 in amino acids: CASSNCDRGGRSNQPQHF. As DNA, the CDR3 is TGTGCCAGCAGCAACTGTGACAGGGGGGGGCGGAGCAATCAGCCCCAGCATTTT.

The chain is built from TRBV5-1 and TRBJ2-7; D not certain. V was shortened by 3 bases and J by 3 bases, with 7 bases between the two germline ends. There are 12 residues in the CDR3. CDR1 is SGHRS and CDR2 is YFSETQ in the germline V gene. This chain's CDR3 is CASSSQFYEQYF. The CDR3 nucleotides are TGCGCCAGCAGCTCCCAGTTCTACGAGCAGTACTTC.

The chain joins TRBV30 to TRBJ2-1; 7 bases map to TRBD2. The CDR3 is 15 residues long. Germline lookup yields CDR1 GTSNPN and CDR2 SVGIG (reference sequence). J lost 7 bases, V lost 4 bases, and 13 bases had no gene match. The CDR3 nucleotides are TGTGCCTGGACCCAGCTGGCGGGAGTGGGGAATGAGCAGTTCTTC. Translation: CAWTQLAGVGNEQFF.

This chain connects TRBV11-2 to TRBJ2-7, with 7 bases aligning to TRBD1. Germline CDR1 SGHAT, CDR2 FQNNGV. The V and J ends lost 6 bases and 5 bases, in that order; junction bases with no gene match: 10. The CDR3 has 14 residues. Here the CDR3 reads CASRRRDRDHEQYF. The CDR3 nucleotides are TGTGCCAGCAGGCGCCGAGACAGGGACCACGAGCAGTACTTC. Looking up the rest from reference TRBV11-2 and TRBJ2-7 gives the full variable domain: EAGVAQSPRYKIIEKRQSVAFWCNPISGHATLYWYQQILGQGPKLLIQFQNNGVVDDSQLPKDRFSAERLKGVDSTLKIQPAKLEDSAVYLCASRRRDRDHEQYFGPGTRLTVT.

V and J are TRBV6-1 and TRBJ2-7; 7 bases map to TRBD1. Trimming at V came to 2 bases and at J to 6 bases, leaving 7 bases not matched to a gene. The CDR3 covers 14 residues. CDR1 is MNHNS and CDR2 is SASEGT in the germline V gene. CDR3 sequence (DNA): TGTGCCAGCAGTGAAACGACAGGGCCTCTCGAGCAGTACTTC. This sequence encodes CASSETTGPLEQYF.

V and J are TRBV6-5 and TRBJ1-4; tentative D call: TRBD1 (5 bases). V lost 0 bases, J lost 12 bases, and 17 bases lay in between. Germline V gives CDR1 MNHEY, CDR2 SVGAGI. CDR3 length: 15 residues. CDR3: CASSYSPRRDVELFF. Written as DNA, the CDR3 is TGTGCCAGCAGTTACTCGCCAAGGCGGGACGTGGAACTGTTTTTT.

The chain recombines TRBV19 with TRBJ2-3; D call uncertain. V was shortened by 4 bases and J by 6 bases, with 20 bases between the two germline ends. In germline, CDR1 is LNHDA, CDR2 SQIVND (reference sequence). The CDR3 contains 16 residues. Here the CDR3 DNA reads TGTGCCAGTAGTACCGACAAGGTCCCTCCTTTGGATACGCAGTATTTT. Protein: CASSTDKVPPLDTQYF. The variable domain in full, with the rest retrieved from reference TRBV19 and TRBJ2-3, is DGGITQSPKYLFRKEGQNVTLSCEQNLNHDAMYWYRQDPGQGLRLIYYSQIVNDFQKGDIAEGYSVSREKKESFPLTVTSAQKNPTAFYLCASSTDKVPPLDTQYFGPGTRLTVL.

DNA for the CDR3: TGTGCCAGCACAAATCCAGCCGGGTCCTACGAGCAGTACTTC. This translates into CASTNPAGSYEQYF. The V call is TRBV6-6, the J call TRBJ2-7; D uncertain. V lost 7 bases and J lost 1, with 14 bases in between. CDR1 is MNHNY, CDR2 SVGAGI, per germline (reference sequence). This CDR3 region has 14 residues.

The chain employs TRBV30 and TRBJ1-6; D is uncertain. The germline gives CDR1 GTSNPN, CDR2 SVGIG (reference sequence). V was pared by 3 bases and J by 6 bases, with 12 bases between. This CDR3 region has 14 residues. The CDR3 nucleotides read TGTGCCTGGAGCTTGTCCGGTGGTAATTCACCCCTCCACTTT. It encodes CAWSLSGGNSPLHF.

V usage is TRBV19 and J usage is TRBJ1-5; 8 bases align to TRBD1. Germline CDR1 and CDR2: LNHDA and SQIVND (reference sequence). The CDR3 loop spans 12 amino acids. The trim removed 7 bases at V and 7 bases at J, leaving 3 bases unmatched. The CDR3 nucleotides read TGTGCCAGTAACAGACAGGGGCAGCCCCAGCATTTT. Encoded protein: CASNRQGQPQHF.

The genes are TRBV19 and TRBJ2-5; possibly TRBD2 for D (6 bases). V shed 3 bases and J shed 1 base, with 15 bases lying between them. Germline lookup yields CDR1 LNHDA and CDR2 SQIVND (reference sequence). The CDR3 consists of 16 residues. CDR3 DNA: TGTGCCAGTAGTATCGCATCCGGGGGACCCCAAGAGACCCAGTACTTC. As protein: CASSIASGGPQETQYF. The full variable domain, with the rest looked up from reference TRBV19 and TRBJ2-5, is DGGITQSPKYLFRKEGQNVTLSCEQNLNHDAMYWYRQDPGQGLRLIYYSQIVNDFQKGDIAEGYSVSREKKESFPLTVTSAQKNPTAFYLCASSIASGGPQETQYFGPGTRLLVL.

CDR3 sequence reads: CASSLPGQGENEQYF. The DNA of the CDR3 is TGTGCCAGCAGCCTCCCGGGACAGGGGGAAAACGAGCAGTACTTC. The chain employs TRBV7-2 and TRBJ2-7; 11 bases match TRBD1. The CDR3 has 15 residues. V gave up 5 bases and J gave up 5 bases; unmatched junction bases: 8. The V gene's germline CDR1 is SGHTA and CDR2 FQGNSA.

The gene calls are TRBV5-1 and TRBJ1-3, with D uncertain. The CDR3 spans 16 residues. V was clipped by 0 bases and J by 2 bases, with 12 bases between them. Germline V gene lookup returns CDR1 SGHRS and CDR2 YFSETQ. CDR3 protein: CASSLEAGSPGNTIYF. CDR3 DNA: TGCGCCAGCAGCTTGGAGGCGGGCTCCCCTGGAAACACCATATATTTT.

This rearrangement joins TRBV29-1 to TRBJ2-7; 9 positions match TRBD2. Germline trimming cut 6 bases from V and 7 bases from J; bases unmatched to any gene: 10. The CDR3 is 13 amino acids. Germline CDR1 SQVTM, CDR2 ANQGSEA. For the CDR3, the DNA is TGCAGCGTCACCTTAGGCGGGGGGGGAGAGCAGTACTTC. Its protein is CSVTLGGGGEQYF.

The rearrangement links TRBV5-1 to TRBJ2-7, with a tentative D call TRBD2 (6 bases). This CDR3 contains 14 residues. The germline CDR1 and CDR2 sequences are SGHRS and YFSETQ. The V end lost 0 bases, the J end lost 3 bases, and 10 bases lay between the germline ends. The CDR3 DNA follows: TGCGCCAGCAGCTTGGAATCGGGGGTCTACGAGCAGTACTTC. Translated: CASSLESGVYEQYF. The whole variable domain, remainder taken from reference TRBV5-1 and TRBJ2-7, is KAGVTQTPRYLIKTRGQQVTLSCSPISGHRSVSWYQQTPGQGLQFLFEYFSETQRNKGNFPGRFSGRQFSNSRSEMNVSTLELGDSALYLCASSLESGVYEQYFGPGTRLTVT.

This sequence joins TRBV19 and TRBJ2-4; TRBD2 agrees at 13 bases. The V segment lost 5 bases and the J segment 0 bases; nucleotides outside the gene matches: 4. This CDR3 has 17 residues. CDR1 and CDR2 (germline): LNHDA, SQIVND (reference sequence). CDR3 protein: CASSVGLAGVAKNIQYF. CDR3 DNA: TGTGCCAGTAGTGTCGGACTAGCGGGAGTAGCCAAAAACATTCAGTACTTC.

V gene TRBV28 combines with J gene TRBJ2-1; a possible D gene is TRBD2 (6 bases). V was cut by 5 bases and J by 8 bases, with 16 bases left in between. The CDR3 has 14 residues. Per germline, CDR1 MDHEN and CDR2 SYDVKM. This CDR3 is CASSILGGSDEQFF. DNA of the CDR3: TGTGCCAGCAGTATCCTTGGGGGGAGCGATGAGCAGTTCTTC. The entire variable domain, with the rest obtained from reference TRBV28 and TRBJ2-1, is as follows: DVKVTQSSRYLVKRTGEKVFLECVQDMDHENMFWYRQDPGLGLRLIYFSYDVKMKEKGDIPEGYSVSREKKERFSLILESASTNQTSMYLCASSILGGSDEQFFGPGTRLTVL.

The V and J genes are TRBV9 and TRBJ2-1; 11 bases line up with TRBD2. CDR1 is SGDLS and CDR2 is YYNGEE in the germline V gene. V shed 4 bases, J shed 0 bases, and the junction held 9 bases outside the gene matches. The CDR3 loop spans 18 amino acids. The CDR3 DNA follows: TGTGCCAGCAGCAGGGGGACTAGCGGACTGAGCTCCTACAATGAGCAGTTCTTC. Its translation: CASSRGTSGLSSYNEQFF.

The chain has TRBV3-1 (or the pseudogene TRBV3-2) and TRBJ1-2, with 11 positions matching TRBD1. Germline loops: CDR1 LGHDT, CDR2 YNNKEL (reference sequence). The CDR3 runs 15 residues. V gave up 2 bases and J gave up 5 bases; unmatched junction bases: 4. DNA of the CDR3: TGTGCCAGCAGCCAATCGGACAGGGGGCCGTATGGCTACACCTTC. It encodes CASSQSDRGPYGYTF.

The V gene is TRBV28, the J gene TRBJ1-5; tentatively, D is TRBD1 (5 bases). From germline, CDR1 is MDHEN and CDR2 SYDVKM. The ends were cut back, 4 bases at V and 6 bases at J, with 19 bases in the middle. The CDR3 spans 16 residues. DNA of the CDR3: TGTGCCAGCAGTTCCCCGGGCCGGACCCAGGGTCAGCCCCAGCATTTT. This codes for CASSSPGRTQGQPQHF.

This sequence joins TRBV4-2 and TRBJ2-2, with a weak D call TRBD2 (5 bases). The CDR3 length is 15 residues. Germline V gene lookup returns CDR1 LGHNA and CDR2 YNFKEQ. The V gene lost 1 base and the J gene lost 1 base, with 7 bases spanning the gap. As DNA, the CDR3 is TGTGCCAGCAGCCAAGCTGAGGGGAACACCGGGGAGCTGTTTTTT. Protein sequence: CASSQAEGNTGELFF.